The clone carrying this TCR beta chain was seen a few times. Its cognate antigen is unknown. TCRdb reanalysed the reads using MiXCR and keeps one entry per CDR3 protein. This sample yields roughly 69,000 distinct CDR3 sequences, of which around 21% are seen a single time; over 65% belongs to the top ten. The sample comes from a study of T cell repertoires in cytomegalovirus infection. Study information: It was recently identified HLA-C-restricted and well-studied HLA-B-restricted CMV epitopes that the study used.

From germline, CDR1 is SGHTA and CDR2 FQGNSA. The CDR3 is 14 residues long. Deletions cut 3 bases from V and 4 bases from J, with 12 bases between. Study findings and constraints: Ex vivo, HLA-C-restricted CMV-specific TCR beta clonotypes prevailed over the rest of the response.

This specimen consisted of CD8+ T cells from cultured PBMCs, obtained from culture after CMV antigen stimulation. This clonotype was sampled from a human donor in good health (CMV status not recorded). Some clones in this sample may be carry-over from other donors' samples. V usage is TRBV7-2 and J usage is TRBJ1-1; a weak D match, TRBD1 (5 bases). CDR3 region: CASSLGERGTEAFF. Written as DNA, the CDR3 is TGTGCCAGCAGCTTGGGTGAAAGGGGCACTGAAGCTTTCTTT.